This T cell receptor (beta chain) stems from a study of blood T cell repertoires in COVID-19 (dated by TCRdb to the early 2020s). As for the study more broadly: Samples covering the acute and convalescent phases of COVID-19 were provided by collaborators in the United States, Italy and Spain. The prospective study material was composed of cDNA or gDNA derived from T cells, B-cell-depleted T cells, or PBMCs. The dataset comprised deeply sampled blood TCRbeta repertoires from subjects exposed to, actively infected with, or recovered from COVID-19. The repertoires were made available in a free public database intended to serve as a resource for research on the immune response to SARS-CoV-2. The samples were drawn from the first 160 participants of the ongoing ImmuneRACE study and from 1,254 subjects provided by 6 global collaborators. Sample metadata almost always included a de-identified subject ID, COVID-19 status, age in years and sex. Where available, HLA class I and class II types were obtained from metadata supplied by the sample provider rather than from assay-based typing. What the study reported, not specific to this receptor: Clinical and demographic metadata were provided uncurated, with the amount varying by source and participant.

Sequences ENHRY (CDR1) and SYGVKD (CDR2) are obtained from the germline V gene. V and J lose 6 bases and 7 bases, and a span of 22 bases separates them. From cysteine to phenylalanine, the CDR3 is 16 amino acids long. Only the CDR3 portion is preserved as DNA: 48 bases, with reading frame beginning at the first base. Collaborating institutions collected whole blood in K2EDTA tubes following their own protocols. For TCRbeta analysis, collaborators shipped samples as frozen whole blood, isolated PBMCs, or DNA extracted from either of those sample types. Points on this clone: There is no known antigen for this receptor. No base quality information exists; no much larger clone differs at one position.

TCRbeta CDR3 regions were amplified from genomic DNA using the immunoSEQ Assay, a bias-controlled multiplex PCR. Per the source publication's procedure: The number of nucleated cells in each sample was estimated from the amplification of reference gene primers within the assay. To quantify the absolute abundance of each unique TCRbeta CDR3 rearrangement, sequence reads were collapsed and filtered. Productive Simpson clonality was computed per sample as the square root of Simpson's diversity index over productive rearrangements. This immuneACCESS table, as held by TCRdb, lists in-frame sequences with V and J called but not all clones. Of the missing ones, under half trace to an unresolved V gene in checked studies; the others have no known cause. That table gives V, J and clone size, and the DNA gave D and trimming. The sample table records 75,000 to 100,000 clones; about 77% of these occur just once. Approximately 10% of the sample comes from the top ten.

The source material was peripheral blood. The sequence was obtained from a woman aged 80 or over with acute or convalescent COVID-19. Recombination linked TRBV10-3 to TRBJ2-1; the best D guess is TRBD2, with 6 bases matching. Here the CDR3 is given as CAIRDSGLARGNEQFF. The nucleotide sequence is given as TGTGCCATCAGAGACTCGGGACTGGCCCGTGGAAATGAGCAGTTCTTC.